These T cell receptor beta chains were read from a single sample in a study of cytomegalovirus exposure and HLA in healthy donors. The table came from immunoSEQ multiplex PCR; TCRdb's copy has only in-frame clones and leaves some out. The sample holds about 120,000 clones, around 76% seen once. The material sequenced was PBMCs. The receptors stem from a man in his fifties in good health and CMV-seropositive. The CDR3 runs from the conserved cysteine through the conserved F or W. The order of the fields is V gene, J gene, CDR3 protein.

v_call: TRBV11-2; j_call: TRBJ1-2; cdr3_aa: CASSTNRDPNYGYTF
v_call: TRBV19; j_call: TRBJ1-6; cdr3_aa: CASSVGRDSPLHF
v_call: TRBV7-6; j_call: TRBJ2-7; cdr3_aa: CASSLAGTGGTPYEQYF
v_call: TRBV5-6; j_call: TRBJ1-4; cdr3_aa: CARRMGGEKLFF
v_call: TRBV5-1; j_call: TRBJ2-1; cdr3_aa: CASSTTSGSYNEQFF
v_call: TRBV28; j_call: TRBJ2-3; cdr3_aa: CASSKVWTANTDTQYF
v_call: TRBV5-4; j_call: TRBJ2-7; cdr3_aa: CASSLGRGPHEQYF
v_call: TRBV5-4; j_call: TRBJ1-1; cdr3_aa: CASSPGRVGGNTEAFF
v_call: TRBV28; j_call: TRBJ2-2; cdr3_aa: CASSPTLGTANTGELFF
v_call: TRBV14; j_call: TRBJ2-1; cdr3_aa: CASSLRGSAYNEQFF
v_call: TRBV29-1; j_call: TRBJ2-5; cdr3_aa: CSGRGGAGETQYF
v_call: TRBV18; j_call: TRBJ1-6; cdr3_aa: CASSKPGQPFYNSPLHF
v_call: TRBV25-1; j_call: TRBJ2-3; cdr3_aa: CASSLDSSFTDTQYF
v_call: TRBV27; j_call: TRBJ1-1; cdr3_aa: CASSWDIEGEAFF
v_call: TRBV6-5; j_call: TRBJ1-1; cdr3_aa: CASRYNRAWGTEAFF
v_call: TRBV9; j_call: TRBJ2-4; cdr3_aa: CASSVEHAKNIQYF
v_call: TRBV10-2; j_call: TRBJ2-5; cdr3_aa: CASIEVGYRGTQYF
v_call: TRBV27; j_call: TRBJ2-1; cdr3_aa: CASSPPRAGVGEQFF
v_call: TRBV7-9; j_call: TRBJ1-5; cdr3_aa: CASSQSGTGDFKPQHF
v_call: TRBV14; j_call: TRBJ1-2; cdr3_aa: CASSQVTGETGYTF
v_call: TRBV27; j_call: TRBJ2-2; cdr3_aa: CASSSKLAGEGTGELFF
v_call: TRBV5-5; j_call: TRBJ1-1; cdr3_aa: CASSSQGAQGTEAFF
v_call: TRBV27; j_call: TRBJ1-6; cdr3_aa: CASSLKPRGISPLHF
v_call: TRBV19; j_call: TRBJ1-5; cdr3_aa: CASLTTGNSNQPQHF
v_call: TRBV2; j_call: TRBJ1-2; cdr3_aa: CASRDSHMDYGYTF
v_call: TRBV2; j_call: TRBJ2-7; cdr3_aa: CASTGTSGSYEQYF
v_call: TRBV7-7; j_call: TRBJ2-1; cdr3_aa: CASSLTPSGGLSEQFF
v_call: TRBV9; j_call: TRBJ2-1; cdr3_aa: CASSKTSGSSYNEQFF
v_call: TRBV6-6; j_call: TRBJ2-7; cdr3_aa: CASRQPSSYEQYF
v_call: TRBV7-9; j_call: TRBJ2-5; cdr3_aa: CASSLYGTSTSQETQYF
v_call: TRBV13; j_call: TRBJ1-2; cdr3_aa: CASSRRGLNYGYTF
v_call: TRBV12-5; j_call: TRBJ2-1; cdr3_aa: CASAPAESSYNEQFF
v_call: TRBV15; j_call: TRBJ2-7; cdr3_aa: CATSRDLEGSYEQYF
v_call: TRBV7-2; j_call: TRBJ1-2; cdr3_aa: CASSLGPGGYGYTF
v_call: TRBV25-1; j_call: TRBJ2-2; cdr3_aa: CASSELGLGGTGELFF
v_call: TRBV11-3; j_call: TRBJ1-6; cdr3_aa: CASSLESPGRGQHSPLHF
v_call: TRBV7-9; j_call: TRBJ2-2; cdr3_aa: CASSPSGRGNTGELFF
v_call: TRBV9; j_call: TRBJ2-5; cdr3_aa: CASPKQGGYCETQYF
v_call: TRBV27; j_call: TRBJ2-7; cdr3_aa: CASSLVGGDPYEQYF
v_call: TRBV19; j_call: TRBJ1-1; cdr3_aa: CASSEGQGLNTEAFF
v_call: TRBV5-6; j_call: TRBJ2-5; cdr3_aa: CASSSRQGQETQYF
v_call: TRBV6-1; j_call: TRBJ1-5; cdr3_aa: CASGGQGHQPQHF
v_call: TRBV2; j_call: .; cdr3_aa: CASSSVGRPYEQYF
v_call: TRBV9; j_call: TRBJ2-5; cdr3_aa: CASSARTSGETQYF
v_call: TRBV6-5; j_call: TRBJ1-5; cdr3_aa: CASSYRGQGWQPQHF
v_call: TRBV11-3; j_call: TRBJ2-1; cdr3_aa: CASSKDRGSYNEQFF